The rows below give T cell receptor beta chains drawn from one sample of a study of monozygotic twins with inflammatory bowel disease. TCRdb re-called the 5' RACE reads and catalogs CDR3 proteins one per entry, DNA excluded. The sample yields just over 300,000 distinct CDR3 sequences, of which the top ten take up over 5%. Material: blood. The receptors come from a human donor with ulcerative colitis or Crohn's disease, or a healthy co-twin of an affected twin (not recorded which). Both conserved end residues are part of each CDR3.

j_gene,v_gene,CDR3aa
TRBJ1-6,TRBV20-1,CSANPTVISSYNSPLHF
TRBJ2-5,TRBV6-5,CASSYHRASQETQYF
TRBJ1-2,TRBV20-1,CSARANQGTDRDYGYTF
TRBJ1-1,TRBV5-5,CASSQTDMNTEAFF
TRBJ2-7,TRBV1,CTSTTSGPYEQYF
TRBJ1-1,TRBV27,CASSLSAGTWGMNTEAFF
TRBJ2-3,TRBV4-3,CASSQTGTGMDTQYF
TRBJ1-5,TRBV20-1,CSASRSGGGQPQHF
TRBJ2-3,TRBV7-6,CASSLEREADTQYF
TRBJ2-3,TRBV4-2,CASSQSTRDTQYF